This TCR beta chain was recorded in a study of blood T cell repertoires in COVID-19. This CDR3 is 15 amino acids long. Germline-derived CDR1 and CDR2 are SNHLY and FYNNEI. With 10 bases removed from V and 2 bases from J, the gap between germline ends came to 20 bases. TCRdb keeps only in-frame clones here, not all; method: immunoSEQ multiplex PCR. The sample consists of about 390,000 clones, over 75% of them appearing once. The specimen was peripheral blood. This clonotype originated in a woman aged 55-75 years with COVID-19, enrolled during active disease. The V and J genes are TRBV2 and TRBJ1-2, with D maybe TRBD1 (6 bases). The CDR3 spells CAITPPGEINYGYTF. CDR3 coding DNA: TGTGCCATCACCCCCCCAGGGGAGATAAACTATGGCTACACCTTC.